The clone carrying this TCR beta chain came up a few times. The CDR3 length is 15 residues. Per the germline V gene, CDR1 is KGHSH and CDR2 is LQKENI. V was cut by 6 bases and J by 4 bases, with 15 bases left in between. The sample comes from a study of blood T cell repertoires in COVID-19. About the research overall: The analysed material was cDNA or gDNA that came from T cells, B-cell-depleted T cells, or PBMCs.

In the original analysis: Quantification of nucleated cells was approximated via reference gene primer amplification. TCRdb's table, derived via immunoSEQ multiplex PCR, lists solely in-frame clones and lacks some. The D gene and trimming were derived from the DNA, and the V and J assignments and clone size from that table. In the table there are 60,000 to 75,000 clones, more than 80% of which are singletons. The clonotype originates from a woman older than 75 with active or convalescent COVID-19. The sequencing sample was made of peripheral blood. The rearrangement links TRBV18 to TRBJ2-2, with D possibly TRBD1 on 6 matching bases. DNA for the CDR3: TGTGCCAGCTCCCTCAGGGGTGAAAGCACCGGGGAGCTGTTTTTT. Translation: CASSLRGESTGELFF.